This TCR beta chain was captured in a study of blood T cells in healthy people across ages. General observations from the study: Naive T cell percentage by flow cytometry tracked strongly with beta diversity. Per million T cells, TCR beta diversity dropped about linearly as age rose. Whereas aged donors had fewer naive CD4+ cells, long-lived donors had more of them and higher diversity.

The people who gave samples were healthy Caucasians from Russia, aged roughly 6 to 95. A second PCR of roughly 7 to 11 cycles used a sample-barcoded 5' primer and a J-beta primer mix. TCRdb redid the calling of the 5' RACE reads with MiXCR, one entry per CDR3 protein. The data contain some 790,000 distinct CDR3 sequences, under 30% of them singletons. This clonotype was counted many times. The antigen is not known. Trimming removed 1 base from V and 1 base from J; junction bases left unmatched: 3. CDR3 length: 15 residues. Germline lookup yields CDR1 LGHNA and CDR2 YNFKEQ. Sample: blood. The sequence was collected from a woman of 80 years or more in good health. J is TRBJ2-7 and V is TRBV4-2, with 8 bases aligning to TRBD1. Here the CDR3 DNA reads TGTGCCAGCAGCCAAGCCAGGGGGCAGTCCTACGAGCAGTACTTC. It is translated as CASSQARGQSYEQYF.